This T cell receptor (beta chain) was identified during a study of blood T cell repertoires in COVID-19. CDR1 and CDR2 from the germline V gene are MNHEY and SMNVEV (reference sequence). The CDR3 runs to 15 residues. The junction had 9 bases not matched to a gene; V was cut back by 4 bases and J by 4 bases. The table came from immunoSEQ multiplex PCR; TCRdb's copy has only in-frame clones and leaves some out. The sample yields 350,000 to 400,000 clones, 70% to 90% seen once. The source is a man aged 35 to 55 in a cohort exposed to, infected with or recovered from COVID-19 (not recorded which). V is TRBV27 and J is TRBJ1-1; 7 nucleotides align to TRBD1. The sequenced sample consisted of PBMCs or T cells enriched from blood (not recorded which). This CDR3 is CASSSGQVLGTEAFF. The CDR3 coding sequence is TGTGCCAGCAGTTCCGGACAGGTCCTGGGCACTGAAGCTTTCTTT.